The next 17 T cell receptor beta chains were all read from a single sample in a study of T cell changes during pregnancy in multiple sclerosis. Produced via immunoSEQ multiplex PCR; TCRdb's table is partial and in-frame only. Found here are over 65,000 clones, about 94% of them singletons; the top ten hold 0.58%. The sample consisted of peripheral blood, taken in the third trimester of pregnancy. The receptors come from a female donor with multiple sclerosis, enrolled in a pregnancy study.

This sequence joins TRBV19 and TRBJ1-5, with D possibly matching TRBD1 (6 bases). The V end lost 5 bases, the J end lost 5 bases, and 7 bases lay between the germline ends. Germline CDR1 reads LNHDA; CDR2 reads SQIVND (reference sequence). The CDR3 has 12 amino acids. The CDR3: CASSQGYQPQHF. The CDR3 DNA sequence: TGTGCCAGTAGTCAGGGGTATCAGCCCCAGCATTTT.

This sequence joins TRBV5-1 and TRBJ2-1; 9 bases agree with TRBD2. This CDR3 has 18 residues. V trimming: 0 bases; J trimming: 8 bases; junction bases outside the gene matches: 15. CDR1 is SGHRS and CDR2 is YFSETQ in the germline V gene. CDR3 loop: CASSLVALGSGGYDEQFF. The CDR3, as DNA: TGCGCCAGCAGCTTGGTGGCCTTGGGTAGCGGGGGATACGATGAGCAGTTCTTC.

The chain has TRBV10-3 and TRBJ2-7; the D gene is possibly TRBD1 (5 bases). The CDR3 loop spans 14 amino acids. The V gene's germline CDR1 is ENHRY and CDR2 SYGVKD. V was trimmed by 3 bases and J by 6 bases, leaving 15 bases between them. The CDR3 DNA sequence: TGTGCCATCAGTGATTTTCAGGGTCTAGGCGAGCAGTACTTC. This gives the protein CAISDFQGLGEQYF.

Only one count was recorded for this clone. The chain has TRBV11-3 and TRBJ2-3; D is perhaps TRBD2 (6 bases). The CDR3 is 16 residues long. Germline V gives CDR1 SGHNT, CDR2 YENEEA. Trimming pared 1 base from V and 1 base from J, leaving 12 bases between. The CDR3 DNA is TGTGCCAGCAGCTTAGGTAGGAGGGAGCGCACAGATACGCAGTATTTT. It yields the protein CASSLGRRERTDTQYF. The whole variable domain, filled in from reference TRBV11-3 and TRBJ2-3, reads EAGVVQSPRYKIIEKKQPVAFWCNPISGHNTLYWYLQNLGQGPELLIRYENEEAVDDSQLPKDRFSAERLKGVDSTLKIQPAELGDSAVYLCASSLGRRERTDTQYFGPGTRLTVL.

The genes are TRBV19 and TRBJ2-3; D call uncertain. In germline, CDR1 is LNHDA, CDR2 SQIVND (reference sequence). The CDR3 is 13 amino acids. Trimming cost V 6 bases and J 0 bases, with 7 bases left between them. CDR3 DNA sequence: TGTGCCAGTAGACGTACTAGCACAGATACGCAGTATTTT. This codes for CASRRTSTDTQYF.

The V gene is TRBV28, the J gene TRBJ1-2; the match to TRBD1 covers 7 bases. Unmatched junction bases numbered 5, after V lost 6 bases and J lost 1 base. The CDR3 runs 14 residues. The germline V gene encodes CDR1 MDHEN and CDR2 SYDVKM. CDR3 sequence: CASSTGTDNYGYTF. CDR3 nucleotides: TGTGCCAGCAGCACCGGGACAGATAACTATGGCTACACCTTC.

The V and J genes are TRBV29-1 and TRBJ2-7, with TRBD1 matching over 9 bases. The CDR3 extends over 16 amino acids. From germline, CDR1 is SQVTM and CDR2 ANQGSEA. V was pared by 6 bases and J by 2 bases, with 14 bases of the junction left unmatched. The CDR3 region is CSVGPPDRGLPYEQYF. For the CDR3, the DNA is TGCAGCGTCGGACCTCCGGACAGGGGATTGCCCTACGAGCAGTACTTC.

This chain links TRBV7-2 with TRBJ2-4; 8 positions agree with TRBD2. Germline lookup yields CDR1 SGHTA and CDR2 FQGNSA. V was pared by 5 bases and J by 5 bases, with 11 bases of the junction left unmatched. The length of the CDR3 is 16 residues. CDR3 DNA sequence: TGTGCCAGCAGCCAGTCTAGTAGCGGGGACCAAAACATTCAGTACTTC. It codes for CASSQSSSGDQNIQYF.

V gene TRBV7-2 combines with J gene TRBJ1-5; TRBD1 is a possible D gene (6 bases). The germline V gene encodes CDR1 SGHTA and CDR2 FQGNSA. CDR3 length: 16 amino acids. The V gene lost 1 base and the J gene lost 7 bases, with 17 bases spanning the gap. In DNA form, the CDR3 reads TGTGCCAGCAGCTTAGGGGCATACAGGGAAGGCCAGCCCCAGCATTTT. It encodes CASSLGAYREGQPQHF.

This chain connects TRBV7-9 to TRBJ1-5; D may be TRBD1 (6 bases). The germline V and J ends were trimmed by 0 bases and 5 bases, with 8 bases remaining between them. This CDR3 contains 14 residues. CDR1 is SEHNR, CDR2 FQNEAQ, per germline (reference sequence). CDR3 loop: CASSLATGDQPQHF. DNA of the CDR3: TGTGCCAGCAGCTTAGCGACAGGCGATCAGCCCCAGCATTTT.

The chain combines TRBV30 with TRBJ2-3; maybe TRBD2 (6 bases). There are 14 residues in the CDR3. V shed 2 bases and J shed 6 bases, with 15 bases lying between them. Germline lookup yields CDR1 GTSNPN and CDR2 SVGIG (reference sequence). CDR3 protein: CAWSPGLQRDTQYF. The DNA of the CDR3 is TGTGCCTGGAGTCCGGGACTGCAACGGGATACGCAGTATTTT.

The chain joins TRBV6-6 to TRBJ1-1; D might be TRBD1 (5 bases). Germline CDR1 is MNHNY and CDR2 is SVGAGI (reference sequence). V lost 4 bases and J 0 bases, leaving 6 bases between the germline ends. The CDR3 is made up of 13 amino acids. DNA for the CDR3: TGTGCCAGCAGTTTGGGGCTGAACACTGAAGCTTTCTTT. It specifies CASSLGLNTEAFF.

The rearrangement links TRBV5-1 to TRBJ1-6; D uncertain. In germline, CDR1 is SGHRS, CDR2 YFSETQ. The CDR3 consists of 13 residues. The ends were cut back, 0 bases at V and 9 bases at J, with 7 bases in the middle. CDR3 protein: CASSLAEGSPLHF. CDR3 bases: TGCGCCAGCAGCTTGGCCGAGGGTTCACCCCTCCACTTT.

The chain joins TRBV5-6 to TRBJ2-3, with 11 nucleotides matching TRBD2. The trim removed 7 bases at V and 1 base at J, leaving 2 bases unmatched. CDR1 and CDR2 (germline): SGHDT, YYEEEE. The CDR3 loop spans 14 amino acids. The CDR3, as DNA: TGTGCCAGCGGACTAGCGGGCCGCACAGATACGCAGTATTTT. Translating gives CASGLAGRTDTQYF. The whole variable domain, remainder taken from reference TRBV5-6 and TRBJ2-3, is DAGVTQSPTHLIKTRGQQVTLRCSPKSGHDTVSWYQQALGQGPQFIFQYYEEEERQRGNFPDRFSGHQFPNYSSELNVNALLLGDSALYLCASGLAGRTDTQYFGPGTRLTVL.

The genes are TRBV9 and TRBJ2-5; 8 nucleotides match TRBD1. This CDR3 has 16 residues. The V gene's germline CDR1 is SGDLS and CDR2 YYNGEE. V shed 2 bases, J shed 1 base, and the junction held 7 bases outside the gene matches. CDR3 sequence (DNA): TGTGCCAGCAGCGTTAGGACAGGGAACAGCCAAGAGACCCAGTACTTC. This gives the protein CASSVRTGNSQETQYF.

J is TRBJ2-7 and V is TRBV6-1; weak D call: TRBD1 (6 bases). Per germline, CDR1 MNHNS and CDR2 SASEGT. The CDR3 has 14 amino acids. Between the trimmed V and J ends, which lost 3 bases and 3 bases, there was a span of 12 bases. The CDR3 DNA follows: TGTGCCAGCAGTGACCGGCAGGGGAACTACGAGCAGTACTTC. Encoded protein: CASSDRQGNYEQYF.

The J gene is TRBJ2-7, the V gene TRBV4-3; TRBD2 is a possible D gene (6 bases). The germline CDR1 and CDR2 sequences are LGHNA and YSLEER. Trimming removed 1 base at V and 2 bases at J, with 15 bases between. This CDR3 has 16 amino acids. CDR3 bases: TGCGCCAGCAGCCAAGCCGCGGCGGGGCAAACCTACGAGCAGTACTTC. This encodes CASSQAAAGQTYEQYF.